The 31 T cell receptor beta chains in this list originate from one sample, sequenced in a study of response to subunit inactivated influenza vaccine. TCRdb independently ran MiXCR on the RT-PCR reads; one entry per CDR3 protein. The sample includes 450,000 to 550,000 distinct CDR3 sequences, less than 30% of them seen just once. Source: CD4+ T cells sorted from PBMCs, taken 5 to 6 days after vaccination. These receptor sequences come from a man between 45 and 60 years old who received an inactivated influenza vaccine.

This chain joins TRBV14 and TRBJ2-1; D is possibly TRBD1 or TRBD2 (5 bases each). Germline V gene lookup returns CDR1 SGHDN and CDR2 FVKESK. This CDR3 is 18 amino acids long. V gave up 3 bases and J gave up 0 bases, with 18 bases separating them. CDR3 residues: CASSHRPGRGVSYNEQFF. In DNA form, the CDR3 reads TGTGCCAGCAGCCACCGACCCGGACGAGGGGTCTCCTACAATGAGCAGTTCTTC.

This clonotype was counted ten times or more. The chain has TRBV29-1 and TRBJ2-7, with TRBD1 matching 9 bases. With V trimmed by 1 base and J by 4 bases, 2 bases remained unmatched. This CDR3 comprises 13 residues. Germline CDR1 SQVTM, CDR2 ANQGSEA. The CDR3, as DNA: TGCAGCGTTGAAGGAGGACAGGGGTACGAGCAGTACTTC. Its protein is CSVEGGQGYEQYF.

The chain combines TRBV4-2 with TRBJ2-1; 10 bases map to TRBD2. The V gene's germline CDR1 is LGHNA and CDR2 YNFKEQ. The CDR3 is made up of 16 amino acids. The trim removed 4 bases at V and 1 base at J, leaving 4 bases unmatched. The CDR3 bases are TGTGCCAGCAGCCCGTCGACTAGCGGGTCCTACAATGAGCAGTTCTTC. The encoded protein is CASSPSTSGSYNEQFF.

There are a few counts of this clonotype. The V call is TRBV5-8, the J call TRBJ1-1; the D gene is possibly TRBD1 (5 bases). V was shortened by 0 bases and J by 9 bases, with 21 bases between the two germline ends. Looked up from germline, CDR1 is SGHTS and CDR2 is YDEGEE. The CDR3 contains 16 residues. CDR3 bases: TGTGCCAGCAGCTTGGATGGAAGGGACCCCCACCAAAAAGCTTTCTTT. Its translation: CASSLDGRDPHQKAFF. The full variable domain, its missing parts supplied by reference TRBV5-8 and TRBJ1-1, is EAGVTQSPTHLIKTRGQQATLRCSPISGHTSVYWYQQALGLGLQFLLWYDEGEERNRGNFPPRFSGRQFPNYSSELNVNALELEDSALYLCASSLDGRDPHQKAFFGQGTRLTVV.

The chain joins TRBV20-1 to TRBJ2-5; 7 bases are a match to TRBD1. V shed 4 bases and J 5 bases; nucleotides not matched to a gene: 13. CDR1 and CDR2 (germline): DFQATT, SNEGSKA (reference sequence). CDR3 length: 15 residues. The CDR3 nucleotides read TGCAGTGCTACAGCTATAGGGACAGCGATTGAGACCCAGTACTTC. It is translated as CSATAIGTAIETQYF.

This clonotype was seen a handful of times. This chain joins TRBV15 and TRBJ1-1, with no clear D. This CDR3 is 13 amino acids long. Per the germline V gene, CDR1 is LNHNV and CDR2 is YYDKDF (reference sequence). V shed 0 bases and J shed 5 bases, with 7 bases lying between them. The CDR3 bases are TGTGCCACCAGCAGAGATCGGCAAACTGAAGCTTTCTTT. Residues: CATSRDRQTEAFF.

V gene TRBV4-2 combines with J gene TRBJ1-3; a weak D match, TRBD1 (6 bases). This CDR3 contains 15 residues. Germline CDR1 reads LGHNA; CDR2 reads YNFKEQ. Trimming took 2 bases from V and 2 from J, leaving 10 bases between them. CDR3 coding DNA: TGTGCCAGCAGCCAATACCACAGGGCTGGAAACACCATATATTTT. This translates into CASSQYHRAGNTIYF.

The chain links TRBV6-5 to TRBJ2-6; D unclear. V lost 0 bases and J lost 4, with 13 bases in between. In germline, CDR1 is MNHEY, CDR2 SVGAGI. The CDR3 is 17 residues long. The CDR3 nucleotides are TGTGCCAGCAGTTACTCGAGAAGGGCTTCAGGGGCCAACGTCCTGACTTTC. It yields the protein CASSYSRRASGANVLTF.

This clonotype was seen more than once but under ten times. The chain carries TRBV4-2 and TRBJ2-5; the D is unclear. Trimming pared 1 base from V and 5 bases from J, leaving 14 bases between. This CDR3 is 15 amino acids long. Germline CDR1 reads LGHNA; CDR2 reads YNFKEQ. CDR3 DNA sequence: TGTGCCAGCAGCCAAGCTGGACCCCGCGCGGAGACCCAGTACTTC. It is translated as CASSQAGPRAETQYF.

The J gene is TRBJ2-3, the V gene TRBV12-3 or TRBV12-4; 8 nucleotides match TRBD2. The CDR3 sequence is 17 residues long. The V and J ends lost 4 bases and 4 bases, in that order; junction bases with no gene match: 13. The CDR3 DNA is TGTGCCAGCAGTTACTCTCCGGGACTAGGGGAGTCAGATACGCAGTATTTT. It codes for CASSYSPGLGESDTQYF.

This rearrangement joins TRBV12-3 or TRBV12-4 to TRBJ1-6; tentatively, D is TRBD1 (5 bases). CDR3 length: 15 amino acids. V lost 2 bases, J lost 7 bases, and 12 bases lay in between. The CDR3, as DNA: TGTGCCAGCAGTTTAAGGCAGGGAGCCAATTCACCCCTCCACTTT. This gives the protein CASSLRQGANSPLHF.

This clonotype was seen more than once but under ten times. The chain carries TRBV5-1 and TRBJ2-5; D is uncertain. The CDR3 length is 14 residues. V lost 2 bases and J lost 4, with 12 bases in between. The germline V gene encodes CDR1 SGHRS and CDR2 YFSETQ. CDR3 bases: TGCGCCAGCAGCTTAGGTCGTGGCGGAGAGACCCAGTACTTC. Translated, it gives CASSLGRGGETQYF.

This clonotype has just a few counts. The genes are TRBV5-6 and TRBJ2-6; D gene ambiguous. The CDR3 is 17 amino acids. V lost 3 bases, J lost 1 base, and 14 bases lay in between. In germline, CDR1 is SGHDT, CDR2 YYEEEE. The CDR3 loop is CASSSESFQSGANVLTF. The CDR3 region has the DNA TGTGCCAGCAGCTCCGAATCCTTCCAGTCTGGGGCCAACGTCCTGACTTTC.

This clonotype was detected a few times. The V and J genes are TRBV24-1 and TRBJ2-7; TRBD2 matches at 13 bases. Germline V gives CDR1 KGHDR, CDR2 SFDVKD. V dropped 9 bases and J dropped 5; count of bases not matched to a gene: 3. The length of the CDR3 is 13 residues. The CDR3 loop reads CATQLAGGDEQYF. CDR3 coding DNA: TGTGCCACCCAACTAGCGGGAGGGGACGAGCAGTACTTC.

This clonotype showed up just a few times. V and J are TRBV7-9 and TRBJ1-1; D gene uncertain. This CDR3 is 17 amino acids long. Germline CDR1 and CDR2: SEHNR and FQNEAQ (reference sequence). V shed 5 bases and J shed 2 bases, with 21 bases lying between them. The CDR3 spells CASSLLGYPRLNTEAFF. The DNA of the CDR3 is TGTGCCAGCAGCCTCCTCGGGTACCCTCGCCTTAACACTGAAGCTTTCTTT.

The chain uses TRBV6-2 or TRBV6-3 and TRBJ2-4; D is perhaps TRBD1 (6 bases). CDR1 MNHEY and CDR2 SVGEGT come from the germline V gene. V was trimmed by 5 bases and J by 0 bases, leaving 11 bases between them. This CDR3 is built from 15 residues. The CDR3, as DNA: TGTGCCAGCAGTACCGGACAGATAGCCAAAAACATTCAGTACTTC. Protein: CASSTGQIAKNIQYF.

This clonotype occurred a few times. The chain has TRBV7-2 and TRBJ1-5; weak D call: TRBD1 (5 bases). The CDR3 length is 17 residues. CDR1 and CDR2 (germline): SGHTA, FQGNSA. The V and J ends lost 5 bases and 1 base respectively, with 18 bases between them. CDR3 sequence (DNA): TGTGCCAGCAGCCCAGGATACACGACAGAAAGCAATCAGCCCCAGCATTTT. It yields the protein CASSPGYTTESNQPQHF.

The chain combines TRBV20-1 with TRBJ2-5; 8 bases agree with TRBD2. J was trimmed by 4 bases and V by 5 bases; bases with no gene match: 12. Germline values: CDR1 DFQATT, CDR2 SNEGSKA (reference sequence). This CDR3 is 15 amino acids long. The CDR3 loop is CSAPDRGGPGETQYF. In nucleotides, the CDR3 is TGCAGTGCTCCGGATCGCGGGGGGCCGGGAGAGACCCAGTACTTC.

This chain joins TRBV19 and TRBJ2-4, with 15 nucleotides matching TRBD2. The CDR3 is 18 amino acids. Losses at the gene ends were 5 bases for V and 0 bases for J; bases not matched to a gene: 5. Per the germline V gene, CDR1 is LNHDA and CDR2 is SQIVND (reference sequence). The CDR3, as DNA: TGTGCCAGTAGTCCTCGGACTAGCGGGAGGGTAGCCAAAAACATTCAGTACTTC. It codes for CASSPRTSGRVAKNIQYF.

V and J are TRBV6-1 and TRBJ2-7; D unresolved. V shed 4 bases and J shed 2 bases, with 15 bases lying between them. Germline loops: CDR1 MNHNS, CDR2 SASEGT. CDR3 length: 15 residues. The CDR3 nucleotides read TGTGCCAGCAGTGCCACCCACAGCGAACCCTACGAGCAGTACTTC. This gives the protein CASSATHSEPYEQYF.

This clonotype showed up just a few times. The rearrangement joins TRBV4-1 to TRBJ2-2, with 13 positions matching TRBD2. The CDR3 runs 17 residues. The germline CDR1 and CDR2 sequences are MGHRA and YSYEKL. Trimming cost V 3 bases and J 2 bases; bases outside gene matches: 3. For the CDR3, the DNA is TGCGCCAGCAGCCAGAGACTAGCGGGGGGAAACACCGGGGAGCTGTTTTTT. Protein product: CASSQRLAGGNTGELFF.

This clonotype was seen only once. The chain uses TRBV20-1 and TRBJ2-3; D gene ambiguous. The CDR3 covers 13 residues. In germline, CDR1 is DFQATT, CDR2 SNEGSKA (reference sequence). The V gene lost 1 base and the J gene lost 13 bases, with 18 bases spanning the gap. CDR3 loop: CSARGHRAPGEYF. The CDR3 coding sequence is TGCAGTGCTAGAGGCCACCGAGCTCCTGGGGAGTATTTT.

This chain uses TRBV3-1 with TRBJ1-3; no clear D gene. This CDR3 spans 16 amino acids. The V end was cut by 0 bases, the J end by 0 bases, with 9 bases between. The germline gives CDR1 LGHDT, CDR2 YNNKEL (reference sequence). CDR3 DNA sequence: TGTGCCAGCAGCCAAGATGAGGTCCTCTCTGGAAACACCATATATTTT. This sequence encodes CASSQDEVLSGNTIYF.

In its sample, this clonotype was seen a few times. The chain has TRBV7-7 and TRBJ2-1; D may be TRBD2 (5 bases). This CDR3 has 13 residues. Germline CDR1 and CDR2: SSHAT and FNYEAQ (reference sequence). Trimming took 1 base from V and 7 from J, leaving 8 bases between them. CDR3 sequence reads: CASSLVEGNEQFF. CDR3 in DNA: TGTGCCAGCAGCTTAGTTGAGGGAAATGAGCAGTTCTTC.

The chain has TRBV3-1 and TRBJ2-7, with TRBD2 identical over 9 bases. CDR1 is LGHDT and CDR2 is YNNKEL in the germline V gene (reference sequence). The CDR3 length is 16 residues. V lost 2 bases and J lost 2; bases outside the gene matches: 7. CDR3 residues: CASSQMSLAGPYEQYF. In nucleotides, the CDR3 is TGTGCCAGCAGCCAAATGTCGCTAGCGGGACCCTACGAGCAGTACTTC.

This sequence joins TRBV28 and TRBJ2-6; perhaps TRBD2 as D (5 bases). V lost 2 bases, J lost 3 bases, and 14 bases lay in between. The length of the CDR3 is 17 residues. CDR1 is MDHEN, CDR2 SYDVKM, per germline. The CDR3 is CASSLSYSTSGANVLTF. As DNA, the CDR3 is TGTGCCAGCAGTTTAAGTTATAGCACTAGTGGGGCCAACGTCCTGACTTTC.

The gene calls are TRBV20-1 and TRBJ2-7; TRBD2 matches at 7 bases. The J segment lost 2 bases and the V segment lost 2 bases, leaving 3 bases of the junction unmatched. CDR3 length equals 13 residues. Germline CDR1 DFQATT, CDR2 SNEGSKA (reference sequence). The CDR3 reads CSARPLAAYEQYF. The CDR3 nucleotides read TGCAGTGCTAGACCGCTAGCGGCCTACGAGCAGTACTTC.

CDR3 DNA sequence: TGTGCCAGCAGTGCTAGCGGGCGCTACAATGAGCAGTTCTTC. Translation: CASSASGRYNEQFF. The chain combines TRBV2 with TRBJ2-1; the match to TRBD2 covers 8 bases. The CDR3 is 14 amino acids. Germline V gene sequence: CDR1 SNHLY, CDR2 FYNNEI. The ends lost 4 bases at V and 3 bases at J; junction bases unmatched: 2.

The rearrangement joins TRBV12-3 or TRBV12-4 to TRBJ2-7; the D gene is possibly TRBD2 (7 bases). Trimming shortened V by 5 bases and J by 2 bases, and 16 bases separated the two germline ends. There are 15 residues in the CDR3. CDR3 amino acids: CASSLGGGSTYEQYF. In DNA, the CDR3 is TGTGCCAGCAGTCTTGGCGGGGGCTCCACCTACGAGCAGTACTTC.

This clonotype was counted between two and nine times. The CDR3: CSVVREGNEQFF. CDR3 in DNA: TGCAGCGTGGTAAGGGAGGGCAATGAGCAGTTCTTC. The chain combines TRBV29-1 with TRBJ2-1; 7 bases match TRBD2. Trimming removed 6 bases from V and 6 bases from J; junction bases left unmatched: 5. Per germline, CDR1 SQVTM and CDR2 ANQGSEA. The CDR3 covers 12 residues.

The chain links TRBV10-3 to TRBJ2-5, with a tentative D call TRBD2 (5 bases). There are 11 residues in the CDR3. V shed 10 bases and J shed 4 bases, with 10 bases lying between them. The germline gives CDR1 ENHRY, CDR2 SYGVKD. CDR3 region: CATGMGETQYF. CDR3 in DNA: TGTGCCACCGGGATGGGAGAGACCCAGTACTTC.